A single sample gave rise to the 26 T cell receptor beta chains below, sequenced in a study of blood T cell repertoires in COVID-19. Produced via immunoSEQ multiplex PCR; TCRdb's table is partial and in-frame only. The sample has over 200,000 clones, nearly 90% seen once. Material: peripheral blood. The source is a woman aged 18-30 years who had recovered from COVID-19.

This CDR3 reads CASSLDRIDRRTNYGYTF. The CDR3, as DNA: TGCGCCAGCAGCTTGGACCGGATTGACAGGCGTACTAACTATGGCTACACCTTC. The chain links TRBV5-1 to TRBJ1-2; D perhaps matches TRBD1 (6 bases). This CDR3 is built from 18 residues. Germline values: CDR1 SGHRS, CDR2 YFSETQ. The V end was cut by 0 bases, the J end by 0 bases, with 18 bases between. Full variable domain (outside the CDR3, taken from reference TRBV5-1 and TRBJ1-2): KAGVTQTPRYLIKTRGQQVTLSCSPISGHRSVSWYQQTPGQGLQFLFEYFSETQRNKGNFPGRFSGRQFSNSRSEMNVSTLELGDSALYLCASSLDRIDRRTNYGYTFGSGTRLTVV.

This chain uses TRBV27 with TRBJ1-4, with D perhaps matching TRBD1 (6 bases). The CDR3 loop spans 14 amino acids. V was shortened by 7 bases and J by 5 bases, with 14 bases between the two germline ends. Germline CDR1 reads MNHEY; CDR2 reads SMNVEV (reference sequence). The CDR3 loop is CASMSMGANEKLFF. DNA of the CDR3: TGTGCCAGCATGAGTATGGGGGCCAATGAAAAACTGTTTTTT.

The chain employs TRBV7-3 and TRBJ2-7; 8 positions match TRBD2. Germline values: CDR1 SGHTA, CDR2 FQGTGA. The CDR3 runs to 14 residues. After removal of 5 bases from V and 5 bases from J, the junction contained 8 bases not matched to a gene. The CDR3 DNA reads as TGTGCCAGCAGCCCGGGGGGGGTACAGGACGAGCAGTACTTC. As protein: CASSPGGVQDEQYF.

This clone showed up many times. V is TRBV7-9 and J is TRBJ1-1; D call uncertain. The CDR3 sequence is 14 residues long. V lost 0 bases, J lost 0 bases, and 5 bases lay in between. Per the germline V gene, CDR1 is SEHNR and CDR2 is FQNEAQ (reference sequence). CDR3 nucleotides: TGTGCCAGCAGCTTAGCACAGATGAACACTGAAGCTTTCTTT. This gives the protein CASSLAQMNTEAFF.

The V and J genes are TRBV5-1 and TRBJ1-1; D is perhaps TRBD1 (6 bases). CDR3 length: 14 residues. Germline CDR1 and CDR2: SGHRS and YFSETQ. V was shortened by 4 bases and J by 1 base, with 11 bases between the two germline ends. The CDR3 bases are TGCGCCAGCAGCCACAGGGATTCGAACACTGAAGCTTTCTTT. It is translated as CASSHRDSNTEAFF.

The V call is TRBV11-2, the J call TRBJ1-3, with D unclear. Germline assignment: CDR1 SGHAT and CDR2 FQNNGV. This CDR3 has 15 amino acids. V dropped 1 base and J dropped 0 bases, with 7 bases sitting between them. The CDR3 nucleotides read TGTGCCAGCAGCTTAGGAGCGGTCTCTGGAAACACCATATATTTT. Protein product: CASSLGAVSGNTIYF.

In this sample, this clone turned up a few times. The genes are TRBV7-6 and TRBJ2-7; 11 bases match TRBD2. The CDR3 contains 16 residues. J lost 5 bases, V lost 0 bases, and 6 bases had no gene match. CDR1 is SGHVS and CDR2 is FNYEAQ in the germline V gene. The CDR3 coding sequence is TGTGCCAGCAGCTTAGCGGTCGCTAGCGGGAGGAACGAGCAGTACTTC. Encoded protein: CASSLAVASGRNEQYF. The complete variable domain, with remaining parts taken from reference TRBV7-6 and TRBJ2-7, reads GAGVSQSPRYKVTKRGQDVALRCDPISGHVSLYWYRQALGQGPEFLTYFNYEAQQDKSGLPNDRFSAERPEGSISTLTIQRTEQRDSAMYRCASSLAVASGRNEQYFGPGTRLTVT.

This sequence joins TRBV19 and TRBJ1-2; D perhaps matches TRBD1 (5 bases). CDR3 size: 13 residues. CDR1 LNHDA and CDR2 SQIVND come from the germline V gene (reference sequence). V lost 7 bases, J lost 4 bases, and 13 bases lay in between. Here the CDR3 DNA reads TGTGCCAGTAATCCAGGGAACCTCTATGGCTACACCTTC. Encoded protein: CASNPGNLYGYTF.

Regarding this clone: Other DNA sequences in this specimen translate into the identical CDR3. The chain combines TRBV3-1 (or the pseudogene TRBV3-2) with TRBJ1-2, with 10 nucleotides matching TRBD1. The CDR3 length is 15 residues. The germline V gene has CDR1 LGHDT and CDR2 YNNKEL (reference sequence). Trimming cost V 2 bases and J 3 bases; bases outside gene matches: 3. CDR3 residues: CASSQLGQGDYGYTF. DNA for the CDR3: TGTGCCAGCAGCCAACTTGGACAGGGGGACTATGGCTACACCTTC.

The rearrangement links TRBV4-1 to TRBJ2-7; TRBD2 is a possible D gene (6 bases). Germline assignment: CDR1 MGHRA and CDR2 YSYEKL. This CDR3 contains 18 residues. V lost 1 base to trimming and J lost 1 base, with 20 bases between them. CDR3 in DNA: TGCGCCAGCAGCCAAGGTGGAGGGTGGGGGAGTGAGTCCTACGAGCAGTACTTC. Its translation: CASSQGGGWGSESYEQYF.

V is TRBV4-1 and J is TRBJ2-2; D not resolved. Germline V CDR1 and CDR2: MGHRA, YSYEKL. Trimming removed 0 bases from V and 2 bases from J, with 4 bases in between. The CDR3 consists of 14 residues. CDR3 coding DNA: TGCGCCAGCAGCCAAGATGTAAACACCGGGGAGCTGTTTTTT. This translates into CASSQDVNTGELFF.

The rearrangement joins TRBV6-2 or TRBV6-3 to TRBJ2-3; maybe TRBD1 (6 bases). The CDR3 spans 13 residues. V was clipped by 6 bases and J by 1 base, with 8 bases between them. Germline CDR1 reads MNHEY; CDR2 reads SVGEGT. CDR3 coding DNA: TGTGCCAGCAGCAGGGGCCGCACAGATACGCAGTATTTT. Amino acid sequence: CASSRGRTDTQYF.

This chain uses TRBV4-1 with TRBJ1-1; no firm D call. The V end was cut by 6 bases, the J end by 2 bases, with 4 bases between. Germline V gives CDR1 MGHRA, CDR2 YSYEKL. This CDR3 contains 11 residues. The CDR3 loop is CASSRNTEAFF. The CDR3 nucleotides are TGCGCCAGCAGTCGTAACACTGAAGCTTTCTTT.

The gene calls are TRBV6-1 and TRBJ1-5; D uncertain. Between the trimmed V and J ends, which lost 1 base and 9 bases, there was a span of 7 bases. Germline loops: CDR1 MNHNS, CDR2 SASEGT. The CDR3 totals 12 residues. CDR3 sequence: CASSEGYLPQHF. CDR3 in DNA: TGTGCCAGCAGTGAAGGTTATCTGCCCCAGCATTTT.

This clone came up once. This chain links TRBV5-5 with TRBJ1-1; 7 bases agree with TRBD1. V gave up 3 bases and J gave up 1 base; unmatched junction bases: 3. From germline, CDR1 is SGHKS and CDR2 YYEKEE (reference sequence). The CDR3 has 14 residues. The CDR3 coding sequence is TGTGCCAGCAGCTCGGGACAGCCGAACACTGAAGCTTTCTTT. This gives the protein CASSSGQPNTEAFF. The entire variable domain, with the rest obtained from reference TRBV5-5 and TRBJ1-1, is as follows: DAGVTQSPTHLIKTRGQQVTLRCSPISGHKSVSWYQQVLGQGPQFIFQYYEKEERGRGNFPDRFSARQFPNYSSELNVNALLLGDSALYLCASSSGQPNTEAFFGQGTRLTVV.

V and J are TRBV4-1 and TRBJ2-6, with D perhaps matching TRBD2 (5 bases). Trimming pared 0 bases from V and 1 base from J, leaving 13 bases between. There are 18 residues in the CDR3. Looked up from germline, CDR1 is MGHRA and CDR2 is YSYEKL. The CDR3 is CASSQEDRLFSGANVLTF. DNA for the CDR3: TGCGCCAGCAGCCAAGAAGATAGACTATTTTCTGGGGCCAACGTCCTGACTTTC.

Only one count was recorded for this clone. The V call is TRBV2, the J call TRBJ2-6, with D tentatively TRBD1 (5 bases). V gave up 6 bases and J gave up 1 base, with 7 bases separating them. CDR3 length equals 14 residues. The germline V gene encodes CDR1 SNHLY and CDR2 FYNNEI. This CDR3 reads CASSRTSGANVLTF. The CDR3 DNA reads as TGTGCCAGCAGCAGGACATCTGGGGCCAACGTCCTGACTTTC.

The CDR3 sequence is CASSQEAAGAGYEQYF. The CDR3 bases are TGCGCCAGCAGCCAAGAAGCAGCGGGAGCGGGGTACGAGCAGTACTTC. The genes are TRBV4-1 and TRBJ2-7; the match to TRBD2 covers 8 bases. The CDR3 runs 16 residues. Germline CDR1 reads MGHRA; CDR2 reads YSYEKL. The V and J ends lost 0 bases and 4 bases, in that order; junction bases with no gene match: 8.

CDR3 protein: CASSKGGPNLNYGYTF. The DNA of the CDR3 is TGTGCCAGCAGCAAGGGGGGGCCGAACCTTAACTATGGCTACACCTTC. V gene TRBV9 combines with J gene TRBJ1-2; possibly TRBD1 for D (6 bases). The CDR3 has 16 amino acids. V lost 4 bases and J lost 1, with 17 bases in between. From germline, CDR1 is SGDLS and CDR2 YYNGEE. Filled out from reference TRBV9 and TRBJ1-2, the complete variable domain reads DSGVTQTPKHLITATGQRVTLRCSPRSGDLSVYWYQQSLDQGLQFLIQYYNGEERAKGNILERFSAQQFPDLHSELNLSSLELGDSALYFCASSKGGPNLNYGYTFGSGTRLTVV.

The rearrangement joins TRBV3-1 (or the pseudogene TRBV3-2) to TRBJ1-2; tentative D call: TRBD1 (6 bases). Deletions cut 0 bases from V and 8 bases from J, with 10 bases between. This CDR3 has 13 amino acids. Per germline, CDR1 LGHDT and CDR2 YNNKEL (reference sequence). The CDR3: CASSQEGGRGYTF. The CDR3, as DNA: TGTGCCAGCAGCCAAGAAGGGGGACGGGGCTACACCTTC.

CDR3 protein: CASSLPGKSPLHF. As DNA, the CDR3 is TGTGCCAGCAGCTTACCGGGAAAGTCACCCCTCCACTTT. V gene TRBV11-1 combines with J gene TRBJ1-6; D remains ambiguous. From germline, CDR1 is SGHAT and CDR2 FQDESV (reference sequence). This CDR3 region has 13 residues. V was trimmed by 2 bases and J by 10 bases, leaving 9 bases between them.

This rearrangement joins TRBV19 to TRBJ1-1; tentative D call: TRBD1 (5 bases). The V end lost 5 bases, the J end lost 5 bases, and 27 bases lay between the germline ends. From germline, CDR1 is LNHDA and CDR2 SQIVND (reference sequence). CDR3 length equals 18 residues. CDR3 nucleotides: TGTGCCAGTAGTTGGGCCATGGGGGGAGGGCCGTTGGTGACTGAAGCTTTCTTT. As protein: CASSWAMGGGPLVTEAFF. Full variable domain (missing parts from reference TRBV19 and TRBJ1-1): DGGITQSPKYLFRKEGQNVTLSCEQNLNHDAMYWYRQDPGQGLRLIYYSQIVNDFQKGDIAEGYSVSREKKESFPLTVTSAQKNPTAFYLCASSWAMGGGPLVTEAFFGQGTRLTVV.

This clone appeared once. The V call is TRBV7-9, the J call TRBJ2-1; weak D call: TRBD2 (6 bases). V was clipped by 2 bases and J by 7 bases, with 21 bases between them. The CDR3 spans 17 residues. Germline-derived CDR1 and CDR2 are SEHNR and FQNEAQ (reference sequence). CDR3 region: CASSLPAWREKGNEQFF. The DNA of the CDR3 is TGTGCCAGCAGCTTACCCGCCTGGCGGGAAAAGGGGAATGAGCAGTTCTTC.

The CDR3 spells CASSFIDTGELFF. In DNA, the CDR3 is TGTGCCAGCAGCTTTATAGACACCGGGGAGCTGTTTTTT. The rearrangement uses TRBV5-4 and TRBJ2-2; the D is unclear. The CDR3 has 13 residues. CDR1 and CDR2 from the germline V gene are SGHNT and YYREEE (reference sequence). V lost 2 bases to trimming and J lost 3 bases, with 5 bases between them. Based on the CDR3 plus reference TRBV5-4 and TRBJ2-2, the full variable domain is ETGVTQSPTHLIKTRGQQVTLRCSSQSGHNTVSWYQQALGQGPQFIFQYYREEENGRGNFPPRFSGLQFPNYSSELNVNALELDDSALYLCASSFIDTGELFFGEGSRLTVL.

The chain carries TRBV7-2 and TRBJ1-6, with a possible D match to TRBD1 (5 bases). CDR1 is SGHTA and CDR2 is FQGNSA in the germline V gene. The CDR3 loop spans 15 amino acids. The V and J ends lost 2 bases and 6 bases respectively, with 11 bases between them. The CDR3 spells CASSLTGVGNSPLHF. In nucleotides, the CDR3 is TGTGCCAGCAGCTTAACGGGGGTGGGTAATTCACCCCTCCACTTT.

The chain links TRBV6-1 to TRBJ2-1, with 9 bases matching TRBD2. The CDR3 is made up of 15 amino acids. Germline V lookup: CDR1 MNHNS, CDR2 SASEGT. Losses at the gene ends were 2 bases for V and 3 bases for J; bases not matched to a gene: 2. Written as DNA, the CDR3 is TGTGCCAGCAGTGAAAGAGCGGGAGGCTACAATGAGCAGTTCTTC. Translation: CASSERAGGYNEQFF.